What follows are 10 T cell receptor beta chains derived from one specimen sequenced in a study of T cell responses to AZD1222 COVID-19 vaccine. Repertoires were generated with immunoSEQ multiplex PCR, while TCRdb's copy carries only in-frame clones and drops some. The table has about 140,000 clones, around 90% seen once; the top ten hold 5.5% to 6.5%. This specimen was peripheral blood, taken on day 0 of AZD1222 vaccination. The origin of the receptors is an adult in good health.

This clone came up once. The genes are TRBV5-5 and TRBJ1-1; 10 bases align to TRBD1. Per germline, CDR1 SGHKS and CDR2 YYEKEE (reference sequence). Trimming took 1 base from V and 9 from J; bases not matched to a gene: 12. CDR3 length equals 16 residues. The CDR3 loop is CASSLILRDRGGKAFF. The CDR3 nucleotides read TGTGCCAGCAGCTTGATTCTCCGGGACAGGGGCGGAAAAGCTTTCTTT.

V usage is TRBV7-7 and J usage is TRBJ2-1, with D possibly being TRBD1 (7 bases). V gave up 5 bases and J gave up 9 bases, with 14 bases separating them. Germline CDR1 SSHAT, CDR2 FNYEAQ (reference sequence). The CDR3 length is 13 residues. Written as DNA, the CDR3 is TGTGCCAGCAGCCTATCGCGGGACAGTGAGCAGTTCTTC. It encodes CASSLSRDSEQFF.

V gene TRBV28 combines with J gene TRBJ2-5; TRBD1 matches 7 bases. Germline CDR1 MDHEN, CDR2 SYDVKM. This CDR3 spans 15 amino acids. V lost 4 bases and J lost 1; bases outside the gene matches: 6. CDR3 amino acids: CASSSRRDSQETQYF. The CDR3 DNA is TGTGCCAGCAGTTCGAGACGGGACAGCCAAGAGACCCAGTACTTC.

The chain couples TRBV7-2 to TRBJ1-5, with 7 bases lining up with TRBD1. Losses at the gene ends were 1 base for V and 6 bases for J; bases not matched to a gene: 6. Germline values: CDR1 SGHTA, CDR2 FQGNSA. This CDR3 is 15 amino acids long. The CDR3 loop reads CASSLGTGVSQPQHF. As DNA, the CDR3 is TGTGCCAGCAGCTTAGGCACAGGGGTAAGTCAGCCCCAGCATTTT. The full variable domain, completed using reference TRBV7-2 and TRBJ1-5, is GAGVSQSPSNKVTEKGKDVELRCDPISGHTALYWYRQSLGQGLEFLIYFQGNSAPDKSGLPSDRFSAERTGGSVSTLTIQRTQQEDSAVYLCASSLGTGVSQPQHFGDGTRLSIL.

The CDR3: CASSSGIQQYF. The DNA of the CDR3 is TGTGCCAGCAGTTCAGGGATTCAGCAGTACTTC. V is TRBV5-6 and J is TRBJ2-7; D is possibly TRBD1 (5 bases). V shed 5 bases and J shed 8 bases, with 11 bases lying between them. Germline values: CDR1 SGHDT, CDR2 YYEEEE. The CDR3 has 11 residues.

The chain joins TRBV6-5 to TRBJ1-1, with a possible D match to TRBD1 (6 bases). The CDR3 has 13 amino acids. V was shortened by 6 bases and J by 6 bases, with 14 bases between the two germline ends. The germline gives CDR1 MNHEY, CDR2 SVGAGI. The DNA of the CDR3 is TGTGCCAGCAGCCCCTGGGAGGGGGCTGAAGCTTTCTTT. Its protein product is CASSPWEGAEAFF.

On this clone itself: A junction boundary mismatches the germline segment, possibly from a read error. The rearrangement uses TRBV2 and TRBJ1-3, with D possibly matching TRBD1 (6 bases). This CDR3 is built from 14 residues. Germline CDR1 and CDR2: SNHLY and FYNNEI. The CDR3 region has the DNA TGTGCCAGCCGTGACAGGTCCTTTGGAAACACCATATATTTT. As protein: CASRDRSFGNTIYF.

The CDR3 DNA reads TGTGCCACGGGGGAATTGGGCACTGAAGCTTTCTTT. Encoded protein: CATGELGTEAFF. The chain combines TRBV19 with TRBJ1-1; weak D call: TRBD1 (5 bases). This CDR3 comprises 12 residues. Trimming stripped 10 bases from V and 4 bases from J, with 13 bases between. Looked up from germline, CDR1 is LNHDA and CDR2 is SQIVND (reference sequence). Full variable domain (rest looked up from reference TRBV19 and TRBJ1-1): DGGITQSPKYLFRKEGQNVTLSCEQNLNHDAMYWYRQDPGQGLRLIYYSQIVNDFQKGDIAEGYSVSREKKESFPLTVTSAQKNPTAFYLCATGELGTEAFFGQGTRLTVV.

The chain has TRBV7-2 and TRBJ1-5; D gene ambiguous. This CDR3 spans 15 amino acids. The germline V and J ends were trimmed by 1 base and 0 bases, with 7 bases remaining between them. The V gene's germline CDR1 is SGHTA and CDR2 FQGNSA. CDR3 sequence (DNA): TGTGCCAGCAGCTTAGGGCAGTATAGCAATCAGCCCCAGCATTTT. It translates to CASSLGQYSNQPQHF. The full variable domain, in which reference TRBV7-2 and TRBJ1-5 provide the parts outside the CDR3, is GAGVSQSPSNKVTEKGKDVELRCDPISGHTALYWYRQSLGQGLEFLIYFQGNSAPDKSGLPSDRFSAERTGGSVSTLTIQRTQQEDSAVYLCASSLGQYSNQPQHFGDGTRLSIL.

This clone was recorded a few times. The chain uses TRBV10-2 and TRBJ2-3; a possible D gene is TRBD2 (6 bases). This CDR3 comprises 15 residues. Trimming left V 6 bases short and J 1 base short, with 14 bases between. CDR1 is WSHSY, CDR2 SAAADI, per germline. The CDR3 bases are TGCGCCAGCAGGGAAGGACTACGCGGCACAGATACGCAGTATTTT. Translated, it gives CASREGLRGTDTQYF.